This TCR beta chain was profiled in a study of control samples from healthy donors and cancer patients. Data came from immunoSEQ multiplex PCR; TCRdb stores just in-frame clones and leaves some out. The sample consists of about 120,000 clones, about 87% of them appearing once. Germline assignment: CDR1 MNHEY and CDR2 SMNVEV (reference sequence). The CDR3 contains 13 residues. The V end was cut by 3 bases, the J end by 2 bases, with 7 bases between. The TCR was taken from a man aged 55 to 70 in good health. Sequencing was done on a sample of blood. This chain uses TRBV27 with TRBJ1-2; tentative D call: TRBD1 (5 bases). The CDR3 loop is CASSFRGNYGYTF. The CDR3 DNA is TGTGCCAGCAGTTTTCGGGGGAACTATGGCTACACCTTC.